A single count supports the clone carrying this T cell receptor beta chain. Germline loops: CDR1 SGHNT, CDR2 YYREEE (reference sequence). V shed 4 bases and J 0 bases; nucleotides not matched to a gene: 1. The CDR3 sequence is 15 residues long. The data originate from a study of blood T cell repertoires in COVID-19. Looking at the study overall: Whether acute or convalescent, the COVID-19 samples came from the United States, Italy and Spain. PBMCs, B-cell-depleted T cells, or T cells provided the cDNA or gDNA that made up the material.

Study processing details: Reference gene primer amplification gave estimated nucleated cell counts. Profiled with immunoSEQ multiplex PCR; TCRdb holds only in-frame clones, not every one. From that table come the V and J calls and clone size; the DNA was used to work out D and trimming. The table includes over 45,000 clones, around 86% detected once. Sequenced input: peripheral blood. The genes are TRBV5-4 and TRBJ2-2, with 9 bases fitting TRBD1. The receptor was isolated from a man aged 45 to 65 with active COVID-19. The CDR3 bases are TGTGCCAGCAGCCGGGACAGGGCGAACACCGGGGAGCTGTTTTTT. Residues: CASSRDRANTGELFF.